A single sample gave rise to the 29 T cell receptor beta chains below, sequenced in a study of T cells in women clearing cervical HPV infection. Sequencing was performed with immunoSEQ multiplex PCR; in TCRdb, only in-frame clones are kept and a portion is missing. The sample has 48,000 or so clones; the top ten hold around 1.5%. The material sequenced was blood buffy coat. The origin of the receptors is a woman aged 18 to 75 with a cervical HPV16 infection that either progressed to CIN3+ or cleared (not recorded which).

For this clone: The CDR3 end falls 3 residues outside the read, so it is completed with the germline J gene. V usage is TRBV2 and J usage is TRBJ2-3; 8 bases are shared with TRBD2. Germline CDR1 and CDR2: SNHLY and FYNNEI. With V trimmed by 8 bases and J by 3 bases, 19 bases remained unmatched. The CDR3 spans 18 residues. The CDR3 loop is CASWGAQDGSGETDTQYF. CDR3 DNA (partial): TGTGCCAGCTGGGGGGCCCAAGATGGTAGCGGGGAGACAGATACG.

As regards this clone: The sequence runs out 3 residues before the end of the CDR3; the remainder is reconstructed from the germline J gene. The gene calls are TRBV6-4 and TRBJ2-3, with 7 positions matching TRBD2. Germline V gene data show CDR1 as MRHNA and CDR2 as SNTAGT. The CDR3 is 15 amino acids. The V segment lost 5 bases and the J segment 2 bases; nucleotides outside the gene matches: 7. Incomplete CDR3 DNA: TGTGCCAGCAGTCCAACGGGGGGTGCCACAGATACG. Protein: CASSPTGGATDT. The whole CDR3 sequence reads CASSPTGGATDTQYF.

In regard to this clone: The DNA ends 3 residues before the CDR3 does, and the rest of the CDR3 is filled in from the germline J gene. This chain connects TRBV5-5 to TRBJ2-5, with D perhaps TRBD1 (5 bases). Germline V CDR1 and CDR2: SGHKS, YYEKEE (reference sequence). The CDR3 is 13 residues long. V was trimmed by 3 bases and J by 5 bases, leaving 11 bases between them. The CDR3 sequence: CASSSSAGETQYF. The sequenced CDR3 bases are TGTGCCAGCAGCTCCTCGGCAGGGGAGACC.

To note about this clone: The read gets to within 3 residues of the CDR3 end, and the germline J gene fills in the rest. This chain connects TRBV5-4 to TRBJ1-1; 7 bases are a match to TRBD1. The CDR3 runs 14 residues. Germline CDR1 is SGHNT and CDR2 is YYREEE (reference sequence). V lost 4 bases, J lost 3 bases, and 6 bases stayed unmatched. The covered CDR3 bases are TGTGCCAGCAGCATACAGGGGATGGACACTGAA. This codes for CASSIQGMDTE. Given in full, the CDR3 is CASSIQGMDTEAFF.

Note on this clone: Read sequence stops 3 residues before the CDR3 end, and the germline J gene provides the missing end. The chain has TRBV19 and TRBJ2-7; weak D call: TRBD2 (5 bases). This CDR3 is built from 13 residues. The V end lost 5 bases, the J end lost 5 bases, and 13 bases lay between the germline ends. Germline CDR1 reads LNHDA; CDR2 reads SQIVND (reference sequence). Incomplete CDR3 DNA: TGTGCCAGTAGTGTAGGACTGGTGAACGAG. Translated: CASSVGLVNE. The full CDR3 is CASSVGLVNEQYF.

Remarks on this clone: The observed sequence ends 3 residues before the CDR3 terminus, with the missing tail filled in from the germline J gene. The V call is TRBV5-4, the J call TRBJ2-6; D is ambiguous. V gave up 6 bases and J gave up 0 bases, with 4 bases separating them. The germline CDR1 and CDR2 sequences are SGHNT and YYREEE (reference sequence). The CDR3 has 13 amino acids. The sequenced part of the CDR3 DNA is TGTGCCAGCACCCACTCTGGGGCCAACGTC. Protein: CASTHSGANV. The entire CDR3 protein is CASTHSGANVLTF.

On this clone: The read ends 3 residues shy of where the CDR3 ends; the end is completed using the germline J gene. The chain uses TRBV19 and TRBJ1-2; TRBD1 aligns across 8 bases. Germline V gene lookup returns CDR1 LNHDA and CDR2 SQIVND (reference sequence). CDR3 size: 16 residues. J lost 4 bases, V lost 2 bases, and 9 bases had no gene match. The CDR3 loop is CASSILGQATPYGYTF. CDR3 DNA (partial): TGTGCCAGTAGTATACTGGGACAGGCAACCCCCTATGGC.

A word on this clone: Read sequence stops 3 residues before the CDR3 end, and the germline J gene provides the missing end. Distinct nucleotide sequences in the sample also encode this CDR3. The chain recombines TRBV30 with TRBJ2-7, with D perhaps matching TRBD1 (5 bases). Trimming removed 4 bases from V and 3 bases from J, with 7 bases in between. CDR3 length equals 11 residues. The germline V gene encodes CDR1 GTSNPN and CDR2 SVGIG (reference sequence). The CDR3 spells CAWTQGYEQYF. Partial CDR3 DNA: TGTGCCTGGACTCAGGGCTACGAG.

On this clone: Coverage ceases 3 residues before the CDR3 finishes, and the germline J gene fills in the end. This chain links TRBV19 with TRBJ2-4, with TRBD1 matching over 7 bases. With V trimmed by 0 bases and J by 4 bases, 9 bases remained unmatched. The CDR3 totals 17 residues. Looked up from germline, CDR1 is LNHDA and CDR2 is SQIVND (reference sequence). The CDR3 here is CASSIDQGVLAKNIQYF. Incomplete CDR3 DNA: TGTGCCAGTAGTATAGATCAGGGGGTTCTAGCTAAAAACATT.

Points on this clone: The read stops 3 residues short of the end of the CDR3; the missing end is completed from the germline J gene. V and J are TRBV5-1 and TRBJ2-1, with TRBD2 matching over 9 bases. V lost 4 bases to trimming and J lost 4 bases; unmatched junction nucleotides: 6. Germline V gene sequence: CDR1 SGHRS, CDR2 YFSETQ. This CDR3 region has 15 residues. The chain's CDR3 is CASSGGGAEYNEQFF. CDR3 DNA, as far as it was read: TGCGCCAGCAGCGGCGGGGGGGCGGAATACAATGAG.

On this clone: Sequencing ends 3 residues short of the CDR3 end; the germline J gene provides the rest. This chain links TRBV9 with TRBJ2-5, with TRBD1 identical over 8 bases. There are 15 residues in the CDR3. CDR1 and CDR2 (germline): SGDLS, YYNGEE. Trimming removed 4 bases from V and 2 bases from J; junction bases left unmatched: 7. This chain's CDR3 is CASSFRTGRQETQYF. CDR3 DNA, as far as it was read: TGTGCCAGCAGCTTCCGGACAGGGAGGCAAGAGACC.

With respect to this clone: The read comes to an end 3 residues before the CDR3 does, leaving the germline J gene to fill in the end. The chain employs TRBV5-4 and TRBJ2-3; possibly TRBD2 for D (6 bases). The CDR3 covers 16 residues. CDR1 is SGHNT, CDR2 YYREEE, per germline (reference sequence). V was cut by 0 bases and J by 2 bases, with 13 bases left in between. This CDR3 reads CASSLAIGGPTDTQYF. The CDR3 bases that were read are TGTGCCAGCAGCTTGGCCATCGGGGGTCCCACAGATACG.

CDR3 loop: CASSLSQAQGYTF. The covered CDR3 bases are TGTGCCAGCAGTTTGTCCCAGGCTCAGGGC. This rearrangement joins TRBV12-3 or TRBV12-4 to TRBJ1-2; no firm D call. The read terminates 3 residues ahead of where the CDR3 ends, so the germline J gene completes it. CDR3 size: 13 residues.

On this clone: The CDR3 end is not reached by the read, which stops 3 residues before it; the germline J gene fills it in. The J gene is TRBJ1-4, the V gene TRBV7-9; D is undetermined. Trimming removed 5 bases at V and 4 bases at J, with 11 bases between. The length of the CDR3 is 14 residues. CDR1 SEHNR and CDR2 FQNEAQ come from the germline V gene (reference sequence). The sequenced part of the CDR3 DNA is TGTGCCAGCAGCGTAGGAGGGTTTAATGAAAAA. Its protein is CASSVGGFNEK. The CDR3 in its entirety is CASSVGGFNEKLFF.

Concerning this clone itself: The CDR3 goes on 3 residues after the read ends, and that part is filled in from the germline J gene. V is TRBV2 and J is TRBJ1-6, with D maybe TRBD1 (6 bases). CDR1 is SNHLY and CDR2 is FYNNEI in the germline V gene. The V gene lost 4 bases and the J gene lost 6 bases, with 13 bases spanning the gap. The CDR3 has 15 residues. CDR3 residues: CASSVWGLGNSPLHF. The sequenced part of the CDR3 DNA is TGTGCCAGCAGTGTTTGGGGGCTGGGTAATTCACCC. Combining the CDR3 with reference TRBV2 and TRBJ1-6 gives the whole variable domain EPEVTQTPSHQVTQMGQEVILRCVPISNHLYFYWYRQILGQKVEFLVSFYNNEISEKSEIFDDQFSVERPDGSNFTLKIRSTKLEDSAMYFCASSVWGLGNSPLHFGNGTRLTVT.

About this clone itself: The CDR3 extends 3 residues past the end of the read, so its final part is completed from the germline J gene. This chain connects TRBV5-1 to TRBJ2-2, with 7 nucleotides matching TRBD1. With V trimmed by 4 bases and J by 2 bases, 5 bases remained unmatched. The CDR3 is 15 amino acids. Germline values: CDR1 SGHRS, CDR2 YFSETQ. The CDR3: CASSRWDSNTGELFF. The CDR3 bases that were read are TGCGCCAGCAGCCGATGGGACAGTAACACCGGGGAG.

A word on this clone: The read finishes 3 residues shy of the CDR3 end, and the germline J gene is used to complete it. V is TRBV18 and J is TRBJ2-5, with D maybe TRBD2 (6 bases). V lost 6 bases and J lost 2, with 10 bases in between. The CDR3 sequence is 13 residues long. Germline loops: CDR1 KGHSH, CDR2 LQKENI. CDR3 sequence reads: CASSRLVQETQYF. CDR3 DNA, as far as it was read: TGTGCCAGCTCTCGACTAGTTCAAGAGACC.

A remark on this clone: The CDR3 extends 3 residues past the end of the read, so its final part is completed from the germline J gene. The genes are TRBV30 and TRBJ1-6; weak D call: TRBD1 (6 bases). Trimming left V 0 bases short and J 8 bases short, with 11 bases between. In germline, CDR1 is GTSNPN, CDR2 SVGIG (reference sequence). CDR3 size: 14 residues. CDR3 residues: CAWSVTGTDSPLHF. Incomplete CDR3 DNA: TGTGCCTGGAGTGTAACAGGGACGGATTCACCC.

With respect to this clone: The CDR3 goes on 3 residues after the read ends, and that part is filled in from the germline J gene. This rearrangement joins TRBV19 to TRBJ1-1; D perhaps matches TRBD1 (6 bases). The CDR3 is 15 amino acids. Germline V gene data show CDR1 as LNHDA and CDR2 as SQIVND (reference sequence). Deletions cut 3 bases from V and 0 bases from J, with 11 bases between. The CDR3 loop is CASSMRTALNTEAFF. The part of the CDR3 DNA that was read is TGTGCCAGTAGTATGAGGACAGCCTTGAACACTGAA.

Incomplete CDR3 DNA: TGTGCCAGCTCACTTTTCGGTCTTTCAGATACG. This translates into CASSLFGLSDT. The full CDR3 is CASSLFGLSDTQYF. The rearrangement joins TRBV18 to TRBJ2-3; no firm D call. Read data end 3 residues before the CDR3 end; the end is taken from the germline J gene. CDR1 KGHSH and CDR2 LQKENI come from the germline V gene. Trimming cost V 4 bases and J 4 bases, with 12 bases left between them. This CDR3 spans 14 amino acids.

As to this clone: Coverage ceases 3 residues before the CDR3 finishes, and the germline J gene fills in the end. The V call is TRBV5-1, the J call TRBJ2-1; tentative D call: TRBD2 (5 bases). The V gene's germline CDR1 is SGHRS and CDR2 YFSETQ. The length of the CDR3 is 15 residues. V dropped 0 bases and J dropped 8 bases, with 15 bases sitting between them. Incomplete CDR3 DNA: TGCGCCAGCAGCTTGGGACTGGTGGTCGGGGATGAG. Its protein is CASSLGLVVGDE. The full CDR3 protein is CASSLGLVVGDEQFF.

Regarding this clone: Sequencing ends 3 residues short of the CDR3 end; the germline J gene provides the rest. The J gene is TRBJ1-1, the V gene TRBV20-1; D is ambiguous. The CDR3 spans 16 residues. The germline CDR1 and CDR2 sequences are DFQATT and SNEGSKA (reference sequence). The V gene lost 1 base and the J gene lost 0 bases, with 15 bases spanning the gap. The sequenced part of the CDR3 DNA is TGCAGTGCTAGAGGCGGTGAAGTACGATTGAACACTGAA. It specifies CSARGGEVRLNTE. In full, the CDR3 is CSARGGEVRLNTEAFF.

In the case of this clone: The observed sequence ends 3 residues before the CDR3 terminus, with the missing tail filled in from the germline J gene. The chain couples TRBV5-1 to TRBJ2-5; tentative D call: TRBD2 (7 bases). CDR1 is SGHRS, CDR2 YFSETQ, per germline. The germline V and J ends were trimmed by 6 bases and 5 bases, with 17 bases remaining between them. This CDR3 has 14 amino acids. The part of the CDR3 DNA that was read is TGCGCCAGCAACCAACAGGGAGGGCTGGAGACC. This encodes CASNQQGGLET. The entire CDR3 reads CASNQQGGLETQYF. Together with reference TRBV5-1 and TRBJ2-5, the CDR3 gives the full variable domain: KAGVTQTPRYLIKTRGQQVTLSCSPISGHRSVSWYQQTPGQGLQFLFEYFSETQRNKGNFPGRFSGRQFSNSRSEMNVSTLELGDSALYLCASNQQGGLETQYFGPGTRLLVL.

With respect to this clone: Read coverage stops 3 residues before the CDR3 terminus; the germline J gene supplies the remainder. The chain is built from TRBV10-3 and TRBJ1-5; TRBD1 matches 8 bases. The CDR3 is 18 amino acids. Germline V gene data show CDR1 as ENHRY and CDR2 as SYGVKD. Germline trimming cut 0 bases from V and 1 base from J; bases unmatched to any gene: 8. This chain's CDR3 is CAISESISGQASNQPQHF. The covered CDR3 bases are TGTGCCATCAGTGAGTCGATTTCGGGACAGGCGAGCAATCAGCCC.

Concerning this clone itself: The observed sequence ends 3 residues before the CDR3 terminus, with the missing tail filled in from the germline J gene. The genes are TRBV19 and TRBJ1-1; D gene ambiguous. The CDR3 runs 14 residues. The germline V gene encodes CDR1 LNHDA and CDR2 SQIVND (reference sequence). V lost 4 bases and J lost 6, with 15 bases in between. This CDR3 is CASSNPPQRAEAFF. The CDR3 DNA, read in part, is TGTGCCAGTAGTAACCCCCCTCAGAGGGCTGAA.

A note on this clone: The sequenced fragment ends 3 residues before the CDR3 boundary, so the rest is inferred from the germline J gene. V is TRBV10-3 and J is TRBJ1-4; 7 positions agree with TRBD1. The CDR3 sequence is 15 residues long. Losses at the gene ends were 6 bases for V and 7 bases for J; bases not matched to a gene: 11. Germline V CDR1 and CDR2: ENHRY, SYGVKD. CDR3 bases read: TGTGCCATCAGGAGCAGCCAGGGGGTATCTGAAAAA. Protein product: CAIRSSQGVSEK. The entire CDR3 protein is CAIRSSQGVSEKLFF.

Note on this clone: The CDR3 extends 3 residues past the end of the read, so its final part is completed from the germline J gene. This rearrangement joins TRBV7-7 to TRBJ2-1; TRBD1 might be the D (6 bases). Deletions cut 4 bases from V and 9 bases from J, with 13 bases between. The CDR3 extends over 13 amino acids. Germline loops: CDR1 SSHAT, CDR2 FNYEAQ (reference sequence). The CDR3 spells CASSSDSTGEQFF. The CDR3 DNA, read in part, is TGTGCCAGCAGCTCGGACTCGACAGGTGAG.

About this clone: The DNA ends 3 residues before the CDR3 does, and the rest of the CDR3 is filled in from the germline J gene. The gene calls are TRBV6-2 or TRBV6-3 and TRBJ1-6; 10 bases map to TRBD1. This CDR3 comprises 15 residues. V was clipped by 6 bases and J by 2 bases; unmatched bases: 1. Germline V gene sequence: CDR1 MNHEY, CDR2 SVGEGT. CDR3 in amino acids: CASRTGGTYNSPLHF. The DNA read from the CDR3 is TGTGCCAGCAGGACAGGGGGCACCTATAATTCACCC.

Turning to this clone: The read ends 3 residues early relative to the CDR3; the germline J gene fills the gap. The V gene is TRBV28, the J gene TRBJ2-3; no firm D call. CDR3 length: 13 amino acids. Germline V gives CDR1 MDHEN, CDR2 SYDVKM. Trimming left V 6 bases short and J 1 base short, with 8 bases between. CDR3 DNA, as far as it was read: TGTGCCAGCAGCCCGGTACGCACAGATACG. It specifies CASSPVRTDT. The whole CDR3 protein reads CASSPVRTDTQYF.